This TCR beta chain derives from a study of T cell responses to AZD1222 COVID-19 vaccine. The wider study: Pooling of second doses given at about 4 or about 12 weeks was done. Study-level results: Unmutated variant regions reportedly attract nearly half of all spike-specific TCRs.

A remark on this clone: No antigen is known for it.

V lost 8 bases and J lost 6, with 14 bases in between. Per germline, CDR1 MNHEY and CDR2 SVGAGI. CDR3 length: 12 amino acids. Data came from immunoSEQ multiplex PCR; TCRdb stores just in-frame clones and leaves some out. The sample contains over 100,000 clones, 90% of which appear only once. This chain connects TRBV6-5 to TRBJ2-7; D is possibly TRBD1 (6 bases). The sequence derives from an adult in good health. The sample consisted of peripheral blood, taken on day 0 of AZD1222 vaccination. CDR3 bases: TGTGCCAGCGAAGCAGGGGTATCCGAGCAGTACTTC. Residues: CASEAGVSEQYF.